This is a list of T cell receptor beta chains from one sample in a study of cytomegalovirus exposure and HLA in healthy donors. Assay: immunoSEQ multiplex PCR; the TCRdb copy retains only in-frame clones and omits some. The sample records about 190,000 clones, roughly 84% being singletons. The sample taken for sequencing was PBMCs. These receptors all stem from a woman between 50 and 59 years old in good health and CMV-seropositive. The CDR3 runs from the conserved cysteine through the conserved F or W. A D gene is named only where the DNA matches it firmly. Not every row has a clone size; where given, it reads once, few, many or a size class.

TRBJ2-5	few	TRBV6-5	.	TGTGCCAGCAGTTACTCGGGGGGAATCCAAGAGACCCAGTACTTC	CASSYSGGIQETQYF
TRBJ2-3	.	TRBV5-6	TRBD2	TGTGCCAGCAGCGGCGGGACTAGCGGGGGGAGGGCAGATACGCAGTATTTT	CASSGGTSGGRADTQYF
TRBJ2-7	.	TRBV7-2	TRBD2	TGTGCTAGCAGCTTTAGCGGGGGGTTATCCTACGAGCAGTACTTC	CASSFSGGLSYEQYF
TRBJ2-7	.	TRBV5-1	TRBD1	TGCGCCAGCAGCCCCGTGGGACAGGGGTACGAGCAGTACTTC	CASSPVGQGYEQYF
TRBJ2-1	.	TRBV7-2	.	TGTGCCAGCAGCTTCATCCACAATGAGCAGTTCTTC	CASSFIHNEQFF
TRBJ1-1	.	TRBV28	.	TGTGCCAGCAGCATTCTTGGAGGGAGAACTGAAGCTTTCTTT	CASSILGGRTEAFF
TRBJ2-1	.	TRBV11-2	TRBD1	TGTGCCAGCAGCTTAGGGGGACAGGGCTATGAGCAGTTCTTC	CASSLGGQGYEQFF
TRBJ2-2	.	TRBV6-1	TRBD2	TGTGCCAGCAGTGCGGGGGGATTAAACACCGGGGAGCTGTTTTTT	CASSAGGLNTGELFF
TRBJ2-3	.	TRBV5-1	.	TGCGCCAGCAGCTTGAGGAGTGGAGATACGCAGTATTTT	CASSLRSGDTQYF
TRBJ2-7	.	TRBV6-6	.	TGTGCCAGCAGTTACGGCAGGGGCTACGAGCAGTACTTC	CASSYGRGYEQYF
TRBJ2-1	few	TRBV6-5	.	TGTGCCAGCCAATCCGATTCTAGCTCCTACAATGAGCAGTTCTTC	CASQSDSSSYNEQFF
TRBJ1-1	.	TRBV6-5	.	TGTGCCAGCGGGAGAACCGGTACCATGAACACTGAAGCTTTCTTT	CASGRTGTMNTEAFF